These 27 T cell receptor beta chains were all obtained from the same sample, sequenced in a study of blood T cell repertoires in COVID-19. TCRdb's copy holds only in-frame clones and misses some; the assay was immunoSEQ multiplex PCR. This sample has some 330,000 clones; roughly 90% occur once, and the top ten carry roughly 4%. The sample comprised peripheral blood. The receptors shown here come from a woman in her fifties or sixties with active or convalescent COVID-19.

V gene TRBV7-2 combines with J gene TRBJ1-2; D might be TRBD1 (6 bases). This CDR3 spans 14 amino acids. Germline CDR1 is SGHTA and CDR2 is FQGNSA. V gave up 6 bases and J gave up 3 bases, with 14 bases separating them. CDR3 DNA sequence: TGTGCCAGCAGATCTACAGGGAGGGACTATGGCTACACCTTC. Translated: CASRSTGRDYGYTF.

This CDR3 is CASSLDLRTGGGEQYF. CDR3 nucleotides: TGTGCCAGCAGCTTAGATCTTCGGACAGGGGGAGGGGAGCAGTACTTC. V and J are TRBV7-9 and TRBJ2-7, with 10 bases matching TRBD1. The CDR3 length is 16 residues. Germline CDR1 SEHNR, CDR2 FQNEAQ (reference sequence). After removal of 1 base from V and 7 bases from J, the junction contained 10 bases not matched to a gene. Full variable domain (outside the CDR3, taken from reference TRBV7-9 and TRBJ2-7): DTGVSQNPRHKITKRGQNVTFRCDPISEHNRLYWYRQTLGQGPEFLTYFQNEAQLEKSRLLSDRFSAERPKGSFSTLEIQRTEQGDSAMYLCASSLDLRTGGGEQYFGPGTRLTVT.

V and J are TRBV7-9 and TRBJ2-7, with D possibly being TRBD2 (6 bases). The germline gives CDR1 SEHNR, CDR2 FQNEAQ (reference sequence). This CDR3 comprises 14 residues. V was shortened by 1 base and J by 5 bases, with 12 bases between the two germline ends. In nucleotides, the CDR3 is TGTGCCAGCAGCTTAGATCCGGGGGAGAACGAGCAGTACTTC. It codes for CASSLDPGENEQYF.

V gene TRBV12-5 combines with J gene TRBJ1-5; TRBD1 might be the D (5 bases). The CDR3 consists of 14 residues. V lost 7 bases and J lost 2, with 12 bases in between. Germline V CDR1 and CDR2: LGHNT, FRNRAP. CDR3 sequence (DNA): TGTGCTAGTGCCCTGACGGGGGGCAATCAGCCCCAGCATTTT. Amino acid sequence: CASALTGGNQPQHF.

This clone was recorded a few times. This chain uses TRBV5-1 with TRBJ1-2; D is possibly TRBD1 (6 bases). Trimming cost V 4 bases and J 8 bases, with 15 bases left between them. Germline CDR1 SGHRS, CDR2 YFSETQ. This CDR3 comprises 13 residues. As DNA, the CDR3 is TGCGCCAGCAGCCACGGGATTACAGGGGGCTACACCTTC. Protein product: CASSHGITGGYTF. Combining the CDR3 with reference TRBV5-1 and TRBJ1-2 gives the whole variable domain KAGVTQTPRYLIKTRGQQVTLSCSPISGHRSVSWYQQTPGQGLQFLFEYFSETQRNKGNFPGRFSGRQFSNSRSEMNVSTLELGDSALYLCASSHGITGGYTFGSGTRLTVV.

This clone was counted between two and nine times. The chain combines TRBV7-2 with TRBJ1-2; D not certain. Germline assignment: CDR1 SGHTA and CDR2 FQGNSA. V was shortened by 2 bases and J by 5 bases, with 3 bases between the two germline ends. The CDR3 extends over 11 amino acids. This CDR3 is CASSLSYGYTF. In nucleotides, the CDR3 is TGTGCCAGCAGCTTATCGTATGGCTACACCTTC.

This chain links TRBV5-8 with TRBJ1-1, with 10 bases aligning to TRBD1. CDR1 is SGHTS, CDR2 YDEGEE, per germline. Trimming cost V 2 bases and J 0 bases; bases outside gene matches: 4. The CDR3 loop spans 16 amino acids. The CDR3 protein is CASSFGQGGLNTEAFF. In DNA form, the CDR3 reads TGTGCCAGCAGCTTTGGACAGGGGGGCTTGAACACTGAAGCTTTCTTT.

The chain joins TRBV27 to TRBJ1-4, with D possibly TRBD1 on 6 matching bases. V was pared by 8 bases and J by 8 bases, with 27 bases between. Germline V gene sequence: CDR1 MNHEY, CDR2 SMNVEV (reference sequence). The CDR3 length is 17 residues. This chain's CDR3 is CASRPRRGAPTYEKLFF. In DNA form, the CDR3 reads TGTGCCAGCCGACCGAGACGGGGGGCCCCAACCTACGAAAAACTGTTTTTT.

The rearrangement links TRBV28 to TRBJ1-1, with TRBD1 as a possible D gene (5 bases). CDR3 length equals 14 residues. CDR1 and CDR2 from the germline V gene are MDHEN and SYDVKM. V lost 2 bases and J 4 bases, leaving 11 bases between the germline ends. The CDR3 loop is CASSLRGGPTEAFF. The DNA for the CDR3 is TGTGCCAGCAGTTTACGGGGGGGTCCCACTGAAGCTTTCTTT.

The CDR3 region is CASSSGQGNEKLFF. Written as DNA, the CDR3 is TGCGCCAGCAGCTCAGGCCAGGGGAATGAAAAACTGTTTTTT. The chain has TRBV4-3 and TRBJ1-4; tentatively, D is TRBD1 (6 bases). V lost 5 bases and J lost 5, with 12 bases in between. Per the germline V gene, CDR1 is LGHNA and CDR2 is YSLEER. The CDR3 sequence is 14 residues long.

The chain recombines TRBV7-8 with TRBJ1-2; D uncertain. Trimming removed 5 bases from V and 5 bases from J, with 12 bases in between. This CDR3 spans 13 amino acids. Germline V gene lookup returns CDR1 SGHVS and CDR2 FQNEAQ. The CDR3 coding sequence is TGTGCCAGCAGCCCGAGGGTTAGTTATGGCTACACCTTC. It specifies CASSPRVSYGYTF.

This rearrangement joins TRBV10-3 to TRBJ1-2, with D possibly matching TRBD1 (5 bases). The CDR3 covers 16 residues. The V end was cut by 2 bases, the J end by 8 bases, with 21 bases between. Looked up from germline, CDR1 is ENHRY and CDR2 is SYGVKD. CDR3 DNA: TGTGCCATCAGTGAGGCACCCCCGGGACTCCTAAGCGGCTACACCTTC. Its translation: CAISEAPPGLLSGYTF.

The chain links TRBV6-2 or TRBV6-3 to TRBJ2-7, with 9 positions matching TRBD2. This CDR3 region has 14 residues. V was clipped by 0 bases and J by 3 bases; unmatched bases: 0. Germline CDR1 is MNHEY and CDR2 is SVGEGT. CDR3 residues: CASSYSRGGYEQYF. CDR3 nucleotides: TGTGCCAGCAGTTACTCGCGGGGGGGCTACGAGCAGTACTTC.

CDR3 DNA: TGTGCCAGCTCACCATCGAGACTAGCGGGAATATCCACCGGGGAGCTGTTTTTT. It specifies CASSPSRLAGISTGELFF. The chain couples TRBV18 to TRBJ2-2; 11 positions agree with TRBD2. Losses at the gene ends were 2 bases for V and 4 bases for J; bases not matched to a gene: 9. Germline CDR1 KGHSH, CDR2 LQKENI. The CDR3 consists of 18 residues.

This chain joins TRBV5-1 and TRBJ1-1, with TRBD1 matching over 9 bases. The CDR3 sequence is 16 residues long. With V trimmed by 0 bases and J by 4 bases, 7 bases remained unmatched. Germline V lookup: CDR1 SGHRS, CDR2 YFSETQ. In DNA, the CDR3 is TGCGCCAGCAGCTTGGAGGACAGGGGAGGGGGCACTGAAGCTTTCTTT. Amino acids: CASSLEDRGGGTEAFF. Based on the CDR3 plus reference TRBV5-1 and TRBJ1-1, the full variable domain is KAGVTQTPRYLIKTRGQQVTLSCSPISGHRSVSWYQQTPGQGLQFLFEYFSETQRNKGNFPGRFSGRQFSNSRSEMNVSTLELGDSALYLCASSLEDRGGGTEAFFGQGTRLTVV.

The genes are TRBV6-2 or TRBV6-3 and TRBJ1-1; tentatively, D is TRBD1 (5 bases). The CDR3 runs to 16 residues. Looked up from germline, CDR1 is MNHEY and CDR2 is SVGEGT. V was shortened by 0 bases and J by 4 bases, with 15 bases between the two germline ends. CDR3 in DNA: TGTGCCAGCAGTTACTCGAAGGAGGGGTCCGGCACTGAAGCTTTCTTT. It is translated as CASSYSKEGSGTEAFF.

This chain connects TRBV18 to TRBJ2-5; 7 nucleotides line up with TRBD2. Trimming took 3 bases from V and 1 from J; bases not matched to a gene: 8. Germline-derived CDR1 and CDR2 are KGHSH and LQKENI. This CDR3 is built from 16 residues. The CDR3 sequence is CASSPSTTSSQETQYF. The CDR3 DNA sequence: TGTGCCAGCTCACCTTCAACGACTAGCTCCCAAGAGACCCAGTACTTC.

The J gene is TRBJ1-4, the V gene TRBV7-8; tentatively, D is TRBD1 (5 bases). The CDR3 extends over 15 amino acids. CDR1 and CDR2 from the germline V gene are SGHVS and FQNEAQ. The V gene lost 1 base and the J gene lost 1 base, with 7 bases spanning the gap. The CDR3 spells CASSLVRGTNEKLFF. The CDR3 nucleotides read TGTGCCAGCAGCTTAGTTAGGGGAACTAATGAAAAACTGTTTTTT. The whole variable domain, remainder taken from reference TRBV7-8 and TRBJ1-4, is GAGVSQSPRYKVAKRGQDVALRCDPISGHVSLFWYQQALGQGPEFLTYFQNEAQLDKSGLPSDRFFAERPEGSVSTLKIQRTQQEDSAVYLCASSLVRGTNEKLFFGSGTQLSVL.

Note on this clone: Other nucleotide sequences in the sample specify the same CDR3. The chain employs TRBV5-1 and TRBJ2-3, with 8 positions matching TRBD1. V dropped 4 bases and J dropped 3; count of bases not matched to a gene: 4. This CDR3 is built from 14 residues. Germline values: CDR1 SGHRS, CDR2 YFSETQ. CDR3 sequence: CASSPGQGTDTQYF. Written as DNA, the CDR3 is TGCGCCAGCAGCCCCGGACAGGGAACAGATACGCAGTATTTT. The entire variable domain, with the rest obtained from reference TRBV5-1 and TRBJ2-3, is as follows: KAGVTQTPRYLIKTRGQQVTLSCSPISGHRSVSWYQQTPGQGLQFLFEYFSETQRNKGNFPGRFSGRQFSNSRSEMNVSTLELGDSALYLCASSPGQGTDTQYFGPGTRLTVL.

CDR3 residues: CASSFGGGGTGELFF. DNA for the CDR3: TGTGCCAGCAGTTTTGGGGGGGGTGGCACCGGGGAGCTGTTTTTT. The chain links TRBV11-2 to TRBJ2-2; 7 bases line up with TRBD2. Germline CDR1 reads SGHAT; CDR2 reads FQNNGV. The CDR3 has 15 residues. J lost 4 bases, V lost 6 bases, and 8 bases had no gene match.

The chain employs TRBV7-8 and TRBJ1-2; D possibly corresponds to TRBD1 (5 bases). This CDR3 has 14 residues. Germline CDR1 and CDR2: SGHVS and FQNEAQ. V was pared by 0 bases and J by 6 bases, with 11 bases between. The CDR3 spells CASSLAQSTDGYTF. In DNA form, the CDR3 reads TGTGCCAGCAGCTTAGCGCAGTCGACAGATGGCTACACCTTC.

The CDR3 sequence is CASSLAGAGEAFF. CDR3 nucleotide sequence: TGTGCCAGCAGCTTAGCTGGTGCCGGTGAAGCTTTCTTT. The chain couples TRBV7-2 to TRBJ1-1, with D uncertain. Germline-derived CDR1 and CDR2 are SGHTA and FQGNSA. V gave up 0 bases and J gave up 7 bases, with 9 bases separating them. The CDR3 is made up of 13 amino acids.

The rearrangement uses TRBV18 and TRBJ2-1, with 8 nucleotides matching TRBD1. After removal of 3 bases from V and 4 bases from J, the junction contained 11 bases not matched to a gene. Looked up from germline, CDR1 is KGHSH and CDR2 is LQKENI. The CDR3 covers 17 residues. The CDR3 DNA follows: TGTGCCAGCTCACCCATGCAAGGGACAGGCCTATACAATGAGCAGTTCTTC. Residues: CASSPMQGTGLYNEQFF. Complete variable domain (other parts from reference TRBV18 and TRBJ2-1): NAGVMQNPRHLVRRRGQEARLRCSPMKGHSHVYWYRQLPEEGLKFMVYLQKENIIDESGMPKERFSAEFPKEGPSILRIQQVVRGDSAAYFCASSPMQGTGLYNEQFFGPGTRLTVL.

The chain recombines TRBV25-1 with TRBJ2-1, with a tentative D call TRBD2 (6 bases). The V gene lost 4 bases and the J gene lost 0 bases, with 13 bases spanning the gap. The length of the CDR3 is 16 residues. CDR1 is MGHDK and CDR2 is SYGVNS in the germline V gene. The CDR3 DNA reads as TGTGCCAGCAGTGTTGGAGGGACGCTCTCCTACAATGAGCAGTTCTTC. Its protein product is CASSVGGTLSYNEQFF.

This clone is a singleton in its sample. The DNA for the CDR3 is TGTGCCAGCAGTTACAGCCCCCCTAGCGGGAGGGGTCACGGGGAGCTGTTTTTT. It yields the protein CASSYSPPSGRGHGELFF. The gene calls are TRBV6-2 or TRBV6-3 and TRBJ2-2; 12 bases are shared with TRBD2. The CDR3 contains 18 residues. Germline CDR1 reads MNHEY; CDR2 reads SVGEGT. J gave up 7 bases and V 2 bases, and 11 bases lay outside the gene matches.

The chain has TRBV19 and TRBJ1-1; 12 nucleotides match TRBD1. Germline CDR1 LNHDA, CDR2 SQIVND (reference sequence). After removal of 7 bases from V and 5 bases from J, the junction contained 14 bases not matched to a gene. The length of the CDR3 is 17 residues. CDR3 in amino acids: CASKGGPGQGAKTEAFF. DNA of the CDR3: TGTGCCAGTAAAGGGGGCCCGGGACAGGGGGCGAAAACTGAAGCTTTCTTT.

This chain uses TRBV5-4 with TRBJ2-5; TRBD1 might be the D (6 bases). The V and J ends lost 0 bases and 1 base respectively, with 7 bases between them. This CDR3 is 14 amino acids long. The germline V gene encodes CDR1 SGHNT and CDR2 YYREEE (reference sequence). This CDR3 reads CASSLGTVQETQYF. In DNA form, the CDR3 reads TGTGCCAGCAGCTTGGGGACAGTCCAAGAGACCCAGTACTTC. The variable domain in full, with the rest retrieved from reference TRBV5-4 and TRBJ2-5, is ETGVTQSPTHLIKTRGQQVTLRCSSQSGHNTVSWYQQALGQGPQFIFQYYREEENGRGNFPPRFSGLQFPNYSSELNVNALELDDSALYLCASSLGTVQETQYFGPGTRLLVL.